This TCR beta chain was recovered during a study of cytomegalovirus exposure and HLA in healthy donors (TCRdb year 2017). For context, the study as a whole: An earlier analysis of some 620 of the donors reported about 300 Gb of sequence data and 95 million to 140 million unique TCR beta sequences obtained from around 170 million T cells. An early release covering roughly 600 HLA-typed donors comprised 250 to 350 gigabases of sequencing data and tens of millions of unique TCR sequences. Of the 350 to 450 genotyped donors, around 81% fell in the genetic ancestry cluster associated with self-reported Caucasian donors. The study was designed to test whether signatures of past pathogen exposure could be identified by cataloging public T cell receptors. The study used immunosequencing to profile the T cell repertoires of some 600 subjects and linked those repertoires to cytomegalovirus serostatus. Along with the roughly 700-subject first cohort, a separate validation cohort of over a hundred different subjects was used. To predict cytomegalovirus infection status, the study brought together high-throughput TCR immunosequencing, statistical association of individual TCRs with disease status, and machine learning. To study patterns of TCR occurrence, a later analysis re-analyzed previously published TCR beta repertoires from more than 550 donors and added high-resolution HLA genotyping. The later analysis used no new phenotypic data to find candidate immune exposures, relying instead on TCR beta sequences and their occurrence across donors. An earlier analysis of a few hundred of the donors applied high-throughput TCR beta sequencing to assess whether each TCR beta V gene segment acted as functional or pseudogenic. Donor age, sex, ethnicity and CMV serostatus were collected together with the repertoire data. Genome-wide SNP genotypes for about 65% of the roughly 670 donors were used in a later genetic analysis, which treated that subset as a discovery cohort. All discovery cohort repertoires had been generated using a single sequencing platform. HLA typing included class I and class II loci at four-digit resolution. The number of donors typed differed by locus, with roughly 629-640 for A, B, C, DRB1 and DQB1, 522 for DQA1, approximately 570 for DPA1, and some 470 for DPB1. Because of strong linkage in the cohort, a few DR-DQ haplotypes were treated as single units for association and clustering. Across some 400 genotyped donors of the cohort, an average of about 240,000 unique TCR beta nucleotide sequences per donor were sequenced, and approximately 17% of those sequences were non-productive.

Germline trimming amounts to 4 bases on V and 4 bases on J, with 11 as the count of junction bases outside the gene matches. In the germline V gene (reference sequence), CDR1 corresponds to SGHNT and CDR2 to YYREEE. Counted from cysteine to phenylalanine, this CDR3 has 17 amino acids. Kept here is only the CDR3 DNA, which spans 51 bases and is read in frame from base 1. Receptor libraries were prepared by the immunoSEQ multiplex PCR assay. For the multiplex PCR, a mixture combining 60 forward primers for TCR Vbeta segments and 13 reverse primers for TCR Jbeta segments was used. A multiplex PCR assay on genomic DNA amplified the CDR3 region of rearranged TCR beta genes. Amplified TCR beta libraries were sequenced as 87-base-pair reads on the Illumina HiSeq System. On the study's bioinformatics: A later analysis tallied about 77 million unique TCR beta chains across the 666 repertoires, and about 10 million of those chains were shared by two or more donors. A nearest-neighbor algorithm error-corrected the raw reads and collapsed the reads into unique sequences, merging closely related sequences to remove PCR and sequencing errors. Alignment of CDR3 sequences to IMGT reference sequences was used to assign V, D and J gene segments. For a sequence to be retained, a match of at least six nucleotides to both a V gene segment and a J gene segment was required. Rearrangements were classified as productive when the CDR3 lacked stop codons and remained in frame with V and J, and all other rearrangements were classified as non-productive. CDR3 was defined according to IMGT convention as the region running from the second conserved V-encoded cysteine to the conserved J-encoded phenylalanine. The earlier analysis of 500 to 600 of the donors excluded sequences that lacked an unambiguous match to a single V gene segment. In an earlier analysis of approximately 590 of the donors, a V segment was called functional when productive rearrangements were above 56.7%, and segregating when the standard deviation between donors exceeded 5%. To diagnose cytomegalovirus status from the catalog of TCR beta chain sequences, a statistical classification framework was built. In a later analysis, V and J genes were assigned by comparing TCR nucleotide sequences against IMGT/GENE-DB human TR gene sequences. The TCRdist pipeline was used in a later analysis to assign CDR3 sequences and most-parsimonious VDJ recombination scenarios. In a later analysis, every TCR beta chain was defined by the combination of its CDR3 amino acid sequence and its V-gene family, and reads without a unique V-gene family were dropped. As a way to deal with suspected cross-contamination and a sequencing artifact, a later analysis dropped 640 or so nucleotide sequences that were highly shared and had low generation probability. For each public chain, a later analysis derived a clonal expansion index from normalized ranks of inferred template counts within each repertoire. Generation probabilities in a later analysis came from a VDJ recombination model fitted to out-of-frame rearrangements, and those results were checked against IGoR. In a later analysis, hypergeometric tests were used to score TCR-TCR, TCR-HLA and TCR-CMV co-occurrence, with a repertoire-size bias correction applied to TCR pairs. To estimate false discovery rates, a later analysis permuted the HLA or CMV assignments 20 times. In a later analysis, co-occurring TCRs were grouped using DBSCAN, and TCRdist sequence similarity was added for clustering within HLA-allele-positive subsets. Repertoires with fewer than 30,000 or more than 120,000 public chains were left out of co-occurrence clustering, as were about five repertoires with anomalous nucleotide sharing. TCRdb's version of the immuneACCESS table is confined to in-frame rearrangements and falls short of the full clone set. An unresolved V gene accounts for under half of the shortfall where checked; the remainder is of unknown origin. From that table come the V and J calls and clone size; the DNA was used to work out D and trimming. Present in this sample are around 150,000 clones, roughly 68% of which were seen just once. The top ten clonotypes cover about 9.4% of the sample.

Summary of the overall study and its limitations: Seventeen rarely observed V segments, including chromosome 9 orphons, were excluded from the earlier analysis of almost 600 of the donors because counts were too low. Because HLA typing was unavailable for some donors at each locus, only the typed subset was used in association tests. A few of the identified cytomegalovirus-associated TCR beta chains were confirmed in vitro to be specific for cytomegalovirus antigens. Roughly uniform sequencing depth across donors was assumed in presence/absence analyses, although this assumption may not hold. A cluster of highly shared sequence variants was judged likely to be a technical artifact of the sequencing pipeline. Most TCR sequences were seen in very few donors, while some public TCRs were found in many individuals. In an earlier analysis of roughly 560 of the donors, most TCR beta V segments were observed in productive rearrangements about 87% or about 30% of the time, broadly matching IMGT annotations. A later analysis reported that several top co-occurrence clusters appeared linked to parvovirus B19, influenza, CMV and Epstein-Barr virus. In a later genetic analysis, fewer N-insertions in productive TCRs were reported among donors in an Asian-associated ancestry cluster than the roughly 700-donor mean. A later analysis found that TCR association rates varied across HLA loci, with DRB1 alleles showing the most associated TCRs and HLA-C alleles the fewest. The only immune exposure information available for the cohort was CMV serostatus. A further reported finding was that TCR beta sequences accurately predicted the HLA-A and HLA-B alleles for most subjects in the first cohort. In both the original and validation cohorts, the classifier was reported to diagnose cytomegalovirus status with high specificity and sensitivity. In the study, around 150 TCR beta chains were listed as associated with cytomegalovirus. In this cohort, only TCR beta chains were sequenced, and detectable features were limited by the absence of alpha or paired-chain data. According to a later analysis, most CMV-associated TCR beta chains appeared to be HLA-restricted, and the HLA associations seemed to be driven largely by CMV exposure. Some IMGT-functional V segments, including TRBV6-2 and TRBV6-3, could not be told apart with the 87-base-pair reads, so those segments were excluded. According to the authors, the approach could potentially be generalized to other disease states and immunological phenotypes. A later analysis found that HLA-associated TCR beta chains were more clonally expanded and had lower generation probabilities than equally common non-associated chains. A later analysis associated approximately 17,000 TCR beta sequences with specific HLA alleles at a false discovery rate of 0.05. Correlated functional status among segregating V segments might reflect linkage disequilibrium, but an unknown experimental factor could not be ruled out. A later genetic analysis associated a missense DCLRE1C variant with V-gene and J-gene trimming of TCR beta chains, and an independent cohort replicated the association. When HLA alleles, especially DR and DQ, strongly co-occurred, attributing TCR associations to individual alleles was difficult.

To note about this clone: What this receptor recognizes is not known. Base qualities are not provided; no much larger clone lies one nucleotide away.

The cohort consisted of some 670 healthy bone marrow donors. At the time of sampling, every cohort member was nominally healthy, though immune exposures that went unrecorded were likely present. The donor was CMV seropositive and was included in the group of 250 to 300 seropositive cohort members. Each donor provided a peripheral blood sample, and peripheral blood mononuclear cells were used for TCR beta sequencing. The Qiagen DNeasy Blood Extraction Kit was used to extract genomic DNA from the blood cell samples. Sequencing input: PBMCs. This clonotype was obtained from a man aged 30-40 years in good health and CMV-seropositive. Recombination connected TRBV5-4 to TRBJ2-2; 9 central bases correspond to TRBD1. The nucleotide sequence is given as TGTGCCAGCAGCACCGGGACAGGGTTTTCGGTCACCGGGGAGCTGTTTTTT. Its amino acids are CASSTGTGFSVTGELFF.